The next 14 T cell receptor beta chains were all read from a single sample in a study of blood T cell repertoires in COVID-19. Repertoires were generated with immunoSEQ multiplex PCR, while TCRdb's copy carries only in-frame clones and drops some. The table has tens of thousands of clones, around 87% seen once. Sequencing was done on a sample of peripheral blood. The receptors stem from a human donor in a cohort sampled during active COVID-19.

The V and J genes are TRBV10-3 and TRBJ2-6; D remains ambiguous. Trimming left V 9 bases short and J 2 bases short, with 14 bases between. The CDR3 covers 15 residues. The germline V gene encodes CDR1 ENHRY and CDR2 SYGVKD. The CDR3 coding sequence is TGTGCCATTGCCTCTGGGCGTGCTGGGGCCAACGTCCTGACTTTC. Translation gives CAIASGRAGANVLTF.

V gene TRBV6-5 combines with J gene TRBJ2-1; TRBD2 might be the D (5 bases). Between the trimmed V and J ends, which lost 5 bases and 7 bases, there was a span of 15 bases. Germline V gene sequence: CDR1 MNHEY, CDR2 SVGAGI. The CDR3 extends over 14 amino acids. The CDR3 region has the DNA TGTGCCAGCAGTCCTCGAGGGATGGATAATGAGCAGTTCTTC. It codes for CASSPRGMDNEQFF.

The chain joins TRBV11-3 to TRBJ2-1, with 15 positions matching TRBD2. This CDR3 has 15 residues. CDR1 and CDR2 from the germline V gene are SGHNT and YENEEA. J lost 8 bases, V lost 4 bases, and 3 bases had no gene match. CDR3 nucleotides: TGTGCCAGCAGCTCCGGGACTAGCGGGGGGTATGAGCAGTTCTTC. As protein: CASSSGTSGGYEQFF. The whole variable domain, filled in from reference TRBV11-3 and TRBJ2-1, reads EAGVVQSPRYKIIEKKQPVAFWCNPISGHNTLYWYLQNLGQGPELLIRYENEEAVDDSQLPKDRFSAERLKGVDSTLKIQPAELGDSAVYLCASSSGTSGGYEQFFGPGTRLTVL.

The rearrangement links TRBV7-9 to TRBJ1-2; TRBD1 matches at 12 bases. V lost 3 bases to trimming and J lost 4 bases; unmatched junction nucleotides: 9. Germline V gene data show CDR1 as SEHNR and CDR2 as FQNEAQ (reference sequence). The CDR3 extends over 17 amino acids. DNA of the CDR3: TGTGCCAGCAGCTTGGGGGACAGGGGGCTCATCGGCTATGGCTACACCTTC. Translation gives CASSLGDRGLIGYGYTF.

A single count supports this clone. The V call is TRBV9, the J call TRBJ2-2; TRBD2 might be the D (7 bases). CDR1 and CDR2 (germline): SGDLS, YYNGEE. CDR3 length: 15 amino acids. With 4 bases removed from V and 7 bases from J, the gap between germline ends came to 17 bases. CDR3 sequence: CASSLWGGPDGELFF. CDR3 DNA sequence: TGTGCCAGCAGCCTATGGGGGGGCCCAGACGGGGAGCTGTTTTTT.

V gene TRBV10-1 combines with J gene TRBJ2-7; 11 bases match TRBD1. Germline V gene lookup returns CDR1 WNHNN and CDR2 SYGVQD (reference sequence). V was clipped by 10 bases and J by 6 bases; unmatched bases: 8. This CDR3 is built from 13 residues. In DNA, the CDR3 is TGCGCCACGGCCGGACAGGGGGCAAGCGAGCAGTACTTC. Its translation is CATAGQGASEQYF.

This chain links TRBV28 with TRBJ1-5; D call uncertain. Looked up from germline, CDR1 is MDHEN and CDR2 is SYDVKM. The CDR3 loop spans 13 amino acids. The germline V and J ends were trimmed by 3 bases and 4 bases, with 7 bases remaining between them. The CDR3, as DNA: TGTGCCAGCAGTTTTGACGGGAATCAGCCCCAGCATTTT. Protein product: CASSFDGNQPQHF.

The chain combines TRBV5-1 with TRBJ2-3, with D perhaps matching TRBD1 (5 bases). In germline, CDR1 is SGHRS, CDR2 YFSETQ. This CDR3 contains 14 residues. V lost 4 bases and J 2 bases, leaving 11 bases between the germline ends. The CDR3 loop reads CASSLRQNTDTQYF. The CDR3 DNA follows: TGCGCCAGCAGCCTCCGACAGAACACAGATACGCAGTATTTT.

This rearrangement joins TRBV18 to TRBJ1-4; weak D call: TRBD1 (5 bases). Germline values: CDR1 KGHSH, CDR2 LQKENI. The CDR3 length is 15 residues. The V and J ends lost 0 bases and 4 bases respectively, with 9 bases between them. For the CDR3, the DNA is TGTGCCAGCTCACCACCGACAGACGTTAATGAAAAACTGTTTTTT. Its protein is CASSPPTDVNEKLFF.

J is TRBJ1-1 and V is TRBV28, with D uncertain. The germline CDR1 and CDR2 sequences are MDHEN and SYDVKM. V was cut by 7 bases and J by 9 bases, with 21 bases left in between. The CDR3 length is 14 residues. The CDR3 loop is CASMSYLGVRQAFF. CDR3 bases: TGTGCCAGCATGTCTTACTTAGGAGTACGGCAAGCTTTCTTT.

The chain uses TRBV24-1 and TRBJ2-3; 8 positions match TRBD2. Germline CDR1 KGHDR, CDR2 SFDVKD. The V and J ends lost 3 bases and 6 bases, in that order; junction bases with no gene match: 13. The CDR3 consists of 17 residues. CDR3 DNA sequence: TGTGCCACCAGTGATCTGGGTCGCGGCGGGAGGATTGATACGCAGTATTTT. Translating it yields CATSDLGRGGRIDTQYF.

J is TRBJ2-4 and V is TRBV19; 7 bases are shared with TRBD1. This CDR3 is 16 amino acids long. Per germline, CDR1 LNHDA and CDR2 SQIVND (reference sequence). J gave up 0 bases and V 9 bases, and 11 bases lay outside the gene matches. The CDR3 sequence: CASPGQLHLAKNIQYF. The CDR3 nucleotides are TGTGCCAGCCCGGGACAGCTCCACTTAGCCAAAAACATTCAGTACTTC.

The CDR3 protein is CASRSGGSGNTIYF. CDR3 nucleotides: TGTGCCAGCAGATCCGGGGGCTCTGGAAACACCATATATTTT. The rearrangement links TRBV2 to TRBJ1-3; possibly TRBD1 for D (5 bases). Germline V gene sequence: CDR1 SNHLY, CDR2 FYNNEI. The CDR3 totals 14 residues. Trimming pared 6 bases from V and 0 bases from J, leaving 9 bases between.

This chain joins TRBV27 and TRBJ2-2; maybe TRBD2 (5 bases). CDR3 length equals 16 residues. Germline V lookup: CDR1 MNHEY, CDR2 SMNVEV (reference sequence). Trimming stripped 7 bases from V and 1 base from J, with 16 bases between. The CDR3 DNA sequence: TGTGCCAGCATTTGGCGTTCGGGGATGAACACCGGGGAGCTGTTTTTT. Its translation is CASIWRSGMNTGELFF.